The sequence of this TCR beta chain was determined in a study of a mutant IDH1 vaccine in newly diagnosed glioma. Study summary: The initiation of vaccination occurred 4-6 weeks after radiotherapy alone, or with temozolomide cycles. Radiotherapy, temozolomide, or both had been given previously, and both were given to most.

Time point indicated: week 11, during vaccination. Mutant IDH1 20-mer peptide, at 300 ug, made up each vaccine dose, with topical imiquimod. Generated by immunoSEQ multiplex PCR, the TCRdb table keeps only in-frame clones and is missing some. The data show 55,000 to 65,000 clones, about four fifths seen once. Germline lookup yields CDR1 SGHVS and CDR2 FQNEAQ. The CDR3 runs 14 residues. After removal of 3 bases from V and 6 bases from J, the junction contained 6 bases not matched to a gene. This clone was picked up one time. Its antigen is undetermined. The clonotype comes from a man between 50 and 59 years old with glioma. The chain couples TRBV7-8 to TRBJ2-7; TRBD1 matches at 9 bases. Material: PBMCs, obtained from a glioma patient whose treatment included an IDH1 peptide vaccine. The CDR3 here is CASSLGQGRGEQYF. Written as DNA, the CDR3 is TGTGCCAGCAGCTTGGGACAGGGCCGAGGCGAGCAGTACTTC.